The next 21 T cell receptor beta chains were all read from a single sample in a study of blood T cell repertoires in COVID-19. Some clones are missing from TCRdb's copy, which holds only in-frame ones; the method was immunoSEQ multiplex PCR. The table shows around 130,000 clones, with 84% occurring only once. Input material: PBMCs or T cells enriched from blood (not recorded which). The origin of the receptors is a man aged 40-49 years with acute COVID-19.

This chain connects TRBV3-1 (or the pseudogene TRBV3-2) to TRBJ1-6; 9 bases align to TRBD1. V lost 1 base, J lost 6 bases, and 7 bases stayed unmatched. CDR1 is LGHDT, CDR2 YNNKEL, per germline (reference sequence). The CDR3 length is 17 residues. The CDR3 here is CASSQGGQGASNSPLHF. CDR3 nucleotides: TGTGCCAGCAGCCAAGGGGGACAGGGCGCGAGTAATTCACCCCTCCACTTT.

The sample holds a few counts of this clone. The genes are TRBV6-1 and TRBJ2-2; D may be TRBD1 (5 bases). From germline, CDR1 is MNHNS and CDR2 SASEGT. Deletions cut 3 bases from V and 3 bases from J, with 17 bases between. The CDR3 totals 17 residues. The CDR3 here is CASSDPRGRAYTGELFF. For the CDR3, the DNA is TGTGCCAGCAGTGATCCAAGGGGCAGGGCTTACACCGGGGAGCTGTTTTTT.

The V and J genes are TRBV10-3 and TRBJ1-1; maybe TRBD1 (5 bases). Germline values: CDR1 ENHRY, CDR2 SYGVKD. Trimming stripped 10 bases from V and 4 bases from J, with 13 bases between. The CDR3 extends over 12 amino acids. CDR3 sequence (DNA): TGTGCCAGCAATGGGGCCAGCACTGAAGCTTTCTTT. This gives the protein CASNGASTEAFF.

This clone occurred a few times. The gene calls are TRBV28 and TRBJ1-5; 7 bases are shared with TRBD1. V was clipped by 3 bases and J by 0 bases; unmatched bases: 5. The CDR3 runs to 16 residues. Germline V gives CDR1 MDHEN, CDR2 SYDVKM. CDR3: CASSFGTVLSNQPQHF. The CDR3 DNA reads as TGTGCCAGCAGTTTCGGGACAGTACTTAGCAATCAGCCCCAGCATTTT.

The rearrangement links TRBV19 to TRBJ2-4; 9 bases map to TRBD1. CDR3 size: 15 residues. Trimming at V came to 5 bases and at J to 7 bases, leaving 9 bases not matched to a gene. Per the germline V gene, CDR1 is LNHDA and CDR2 is SQIVND (reference sequence). Written as DNA, the CDR3 is TGTGCCAGTAGTGCTCTACAGGGGGCTCGGAACATTCAGTACTTC. It specifies CASSALQGARNIQYF.

This sequence joins TRBV12-3 or TRBV12-4 and TRBJ1-2, with D tentatively TRBD1 (5 bases). V lost 3 bases and J 8 bases, leaving 10 bases between the germline ends. This CDR3 comprises 12 residues. The CDR3 sequence: CASSLTQGGYTF. The CDR3 DNA reads TGTGCCAGCAGTTTGACCCAGGGAGGCTACACCTTC.

The chain joins TRBV5-1 to TRBJ2-7; tentatively, D is TRBD2 (6 bases). CDR3 size: 14 residues. The V and J ends lost 3 bases and 2 bases respectively, with 12 bases between them. CDR1 is SGHRS and CDR2 is YFSETQ in the germline V gene. For the CDR3, the DNA is TGCGCCAGCAGCTCGCTCCCGGGAGCCTACGAGCAGTACTTC. Translating it yields CASSSLPGAYEQYF.

The gene calls are TRBV11-2 and TRBJ2-2; 9 bases line up with TRBD1. The CDR3 spans 16 residues. Trimming cost V 5 bases and J 7 bases; bases outside gene matches: 11. Germline V CDR1 and CDR2: SGHAT, FQNNGV. CDR3 coding DNA: TGTGCCAGCAGCGACGGGGGGACAGGGTTCAGCGGGGAGCTGTTTTTT. This codes for CASSDGGTGFSGELFF.

The chain recombines TRBV29-1 with TRBJ2-7; D uncertain. The CDR3 has 13 residues. The V end was cut by 2 bases, the J end by 2 bases, with 10 bases between. Germline V CDR1 and CDR2: SQVTM, ANQGSEA. CDR3 bases: TGCAGCGTTGAAACGCAGCGAACCTACGAGCAGTACTTC. It specifies CSVETQRTYEQYF.

The V and J genes are TRBV5-6 and TRBJ1-2; the D gene is possibly TRBD1 (5 bases). The CDR3 consists of 13 residues. V lost 2 bases to trimming and J lost 6 bases, with 11 bases between them. In germline, CDR1 is SGHDT, CDR2 YYEEEE. The CDR3 DNA follows: TGTGCCAGCAGCTTCGGAGGGGAAGATGGCTACACCTTC. It is translated as CASSFGGEDGYTF.

This clone was counted a few times. The chain has TRBV7-2 and TRBJ1-3; D not certain. This CDR3 is 14 amino acids long. Per germline, CDR1 SGHTA and CDR2 FQGNSA. With 4 bases removed from V and 4 bases from J, the gap between germline ends came to 11 bases. CDR3 loop: CASSSRTGGNTIYF. In nucleotides, the CDR3 is TGTGCCAGCAGCTCCCGGACGGGGGGAAACACCATATATTTT.

The chain is built from TRBV14 and TRBJ2-7; no firm D call. The germline V and J ends were trimmed by 4 bases and 0 bases, with 10 bases remaining between them. Germline CDR1 SGHDN, CDR2 FVKESK. This CDR3 has 14 amino acids. In DNA, the CDR3 is TGTGCCAGCAGCCCCAGTCTTAACTCCTACGAGCAGTACTTC. Translated, it gives CASSPSLNSYEQYF.

The gene calls are TRBV5-6 and TRBJ2-7, with D uncertain. The CDR3 sequence is 14 residues long. The ends were cut back, 4 bases at V and 2 bases at J, with 13 bases in the middle. In germline, CDR1 is SGHDT, CDR2 YYEEEE. The CDR3 protein is CASSETGFTYEQYF. The DNA for the CDR3 is TGTGCCAGCAGCGAAACCGGGTTCACCTACGAGCAGTACTTC.

This clone was recorded once. The V call is TRBV10-3, the J call TRBJ1-5, with TRBD1 as a possible D gene (6 bases). Deletions cut 3 bases from V and 0 bases from J, with 9 bases between. Germline values: CDR1 ENHRY, CDR2 SYGVKD. This CDR3 has 15 residues. CDR3 region: CAISEQGYSNQPQHF. In DNA, the CDR3 is TGTGCCATCAGTGAACAGGGATATAGCAATCAGCCCCAGCATTTT.

V usage is TRBV6-5 and J usage is TRBJ2-5; 11 bases fit TRBD2. The CDR3 is made up of 15 amino acids. Per germline, CDR1 MNHEY and CDR2 SVGAGI. J lost 7 bases, V lost 4 bases, and 8 bases had no gene match. The CDR3: CASSFSGGALGTQYF. The CDR3, as DNA: TGTGCCAGCAGTTTTAGCGGGGGGGCCTTAGGGACCCAGTACTTC.

This chain joins TRBV7-9 and TRBJ2-7; TRBD1 aligns across 7 bases. The CDR3 is 14 amino acids. V shed 5 bases, J shed 6 bases, and the junction held 10 bases outside the gene matches. In germline, CDR1 is SEHNR, CDR2 FQNEAQ (reference sequence). The DNA of the CDR3 is TGTGCCAGCAGCCCGACAGGGTTTACGGGCGAGCAGTACTTC. It translates to CASSPTGFTGEQYF.

The genes are TRBV20-1 and TRBJ2-1; TRBD2 aligns across 11 bases. The CDR3 has 14 residues. V trimming: 3 bases; J trimming: 7 bases; junction bases outside the gene matches: 5. Looked up from germline, CDR1 is DFQATT and CDR2 is SNEGSKA (reference sequence). The CDR3 DNA is TGCAGTGCTAGTCTAGCGGGAGGAGGGAATGAGCAGTTCTTC. Translation gives CSASLAGGGNEQFF.

This chain uses TRBV5-1 with TRBJ2-2, with 9 bases that match TRBD2. The junction had 7 bases not matched to a gene; V was cut back by 4 bases and J by 3 bases. Germline loops: CDR1 SGHRS, CDR2 YFSETQ. The CDR3 length is 16 residues. CDR3 loop: CASSPVVAGDTGELFF. The CDR3 bases are TGCGCCAGCAGCCCGGTGGTAGCGGGAGACACCGGGGAGCTGTTTTTT.

This chain links TRBV7-2 with TRBJ2-4, with D unclear. Trimming removed 6 bases from V and 4 bases from J, with 10 bases in between. The germline V gene has CDR1 SGHTA and CDR2 FQGNSA. The CDR3 spans 13 residues. The CDR3 nucleotides are TGTGCCAGCAGTCAAGACGGGAAAAACATTCAGTACTTC. Translation: CASSQDGKNIQYF. Full variable domain (remainder filled in from reference TRBV7-2 and TRBJ2-4): GAGVSQSPSNKVTEKGKDVELRCDPISGHTALYWYRQSLGQGLEFLIYFQGNSAPDKSGLPSDRFSAERTGGSVSTLTIQRTQQEDSAVYLCASSQDGKNIQYFGAGTRLSVL.

This clone appeared once. V is TRBV2 and J is TRBJ1-2; TRBD1 matches 8 bases. This CDR3 contains 14 residues. Trimming at V came to 2 bases and at J to 5 bases, leaving 4 bases not matched to a gene. The germline CDR1 and CDR2 sequences are SNHLY and FYNNEI. The CDR3 DNA reads TGTGCCAGCAGTGAAAAGACAGGGGATTATGGCTACACCTTC. Translating it yields CASSEKTGDYGYTF.

This rearrangement joins TRBV6-1 to TRBJ2-3; 12 nucleotides agree with TRBD2. Trimming at V came to 0 bases and at J to 0 bases, leaving 4 bases not matched to a gene. Germline V gene lookup returns CDR1 MNHNS and CDR2 SASEGT. The CDR3 totals 18 residues. This chain's CDR3 is CASSEALAGGTSTDTQYF. The CDR3 DNA reads as TGTGCCAGCAGTGAAGCCCTAGCGGGGGGGACCAGCACAGATACGCAGTATTTT.